This T cell receptor beta chain was obtained from a study of blood T cell repertoires in COVID-19. Whole-study context: Both acute and convalescent COVID-19 samples were obtained from the United States, Italy and Spain. T cells, B-cell-depleted T cells, or PBMCs provided the cDNA or gDNA that served as material.

Original processing notes: Using reference gene primer amplification, nucleated cell counts were estimated. Clones were sequenced by immunoSEQ multiplex PCR, and TCRdb holds only the in-frame ones, with some missing. V and J calls and clone size are given by that table; D and trimming were obtained from the DNA. The repertoire holds 55,000 to 75,000 clones, with roughly 84% as singletons. The CDR3 length is 14 residues. Trimming removed 5 bases at V and 5 bases at J, with 12 bases between. Germline V lookup: CDR1 SNHLY, CDR2 FYNNEI. During active infection, Seattle patients enrolled and were then monitored through disease.

Sequencing was done on a sample of peripheral blood. This clonotype originated in a man in his sixties with COVID-19, enrolled during active disease. This chain links TRBV2 with TRBJ1-4; no definite D call. The CDR3 sequence is CASSKTPINEKLFF. The CDR3 DNA is TGTGCCAGCAGTAAGACACCAATAAATGAAAAACTGTTTTTT.